Following are 29 T cell receptor beta chains from one sample sequenced in a study of T cell changes during pregnancy in multiple sclerosis. The protocol was immunoSEQ multiplex PCR, while the TCRdb copy is restricted to in-frame clones and leaves out a portion. Here the sample spans roughly 85,000 clones, about 89% being singletons. Material: peripheral blood, obtained in the first trimester of pregnancy. These receptors came from a female donor with multiple sclerosis, enrolled in a pregnancy study.

The V call is TRBV10-3, the J call TRBJ2-1; 7 bases line up with TRBD2. Per germline, CDR1 ENHRY and CDR2 SYGVKD. This CDR3 is built from 11 residues. J lost 10 bases, V lost 4 bases, and 1 base had no gene match. The CDR3 reads CAISGGGEQFF. CDR3 sequence (DNA): TGTGCCATCAGTGGGGGAGGGGAGCAGTTCTTC.

The V and J genes are TRBV5-1 and TRBJ2-7, with 7 bases matching TRBD1. The CDR3 is made up of 13 amino acids. Losses at the gene ends were 0 bases for V and 3 bases for J; bases not matched to a gene: 0. Germline loops: CDR1 SGHRS, CDR2 YFSETQ. The CDR3 nucleotides are TGCGCCAGCAGCTTGGACAGGGGCTACGAGCAGTACTTC. Amino acids: CASSLDRGYEQYF.

The gene calls are TRBV4-2 and TRBJ2-1; 7 nucleotides agree with TRBD1. With 1 base clipped from V and 10 bases from J, the junction kept 16 bases outside the gene matches. There are 17 residues in the CDR3. Germline loops: CDR1 LGHNA, CDR2 YNFKEQ. CDR3 sequence (DNA): TGTGCCAGCAGCCAAGTATTCCGACAGGGAACCCCTAGCGAGCAGTTCTTC. As protein: CASSQVFRQGTPSEQFF.

The chain uses TRBV13 and TRBJ2-5; a possible D gene is TRBD1 (5 bases). The CDR3 contains 15 residues. Trimming cost V 5 bases and J 1 base, with 14 bases left between them. Germline CDR1 reads PRHDT; CDR2 reads FYEKMQ (reference sequence). The DNA for the CDR3 is TGTGCCAGCAGCGTCCAGGGTTTCTTCCAAGAGACCCAGTACTTC. Its translation: CASSVQGFFQETQYF.

The chain is built from TRBV5-1 and TRBJ2-3; 7 positions agree with TRBD2. The CDR3 loop spans 14 amino acids. Germline loops: CDR1 SGHRS, CDR2 YFSETQ. Trimming removed 0 bases from V and 4 bases from J; junction bases left unmatched: 2. Written as DNA, the CDR3 is TGCGCCAGCAGCTTGGAAACTAGCGCAGATACGCAGTATTTT. Protein: CASSLETSADTQYF. Full variable domain (remainder filled in from reference TRBV5-1 and TRBJ2-3): KAGVTQTPRYLIKTRGQQVTLSCSPISGHRSVSWYQQTPGQGLQFLFEYFSETQRNKGNFPGRFSGRQFSNSRSEMNVSTLELGDSALYLCASSLETSADTQYFGPGTRLTVL.

The chain couples TRBV25-1 to TRBJ1-6; tentative D call: TRBD1 (5 bases). The CDR3 is 16 residues long. V shed 0 bases and J shed 8 bases, with 14 bases lying between them. Looked up from germline, CDR1 is MGHDK and CDR2 is SYGVNS. In DNA form, the CDR3 reads TGTGCCAGCAGTGAATATAAAGGGCAGGGTCATTCACCCCTCCACTTT. Translating it yields CASSEYKGQGHSPLHF.

This sequence joins TRBV30 and TRBJ1-3; perhaps TRBD1 as D (6 bases). V lost 2 bases and J lost 4, with 12 bases in between. The CDR3 is made up of 14 amino acids. Germline V lookup: CDR1 GTSNPN, CDR2 SVGIG (reference sequence). In DNA, the CDR3 is TGTGCCTGGAGTCCAGGGGTTGTAGGAAACACCATATATTTT. Protein: CAWSPGVVGNTIYF.

The V gene is TRBV19, the J gene TRBJ1-6, with 9 positions matching TRBD1. V shed 3 bases and J 0 bases; nucleotides not matched to a gene: 6. This CDR3 is 18 amino acids long. Germline V gene data show CDR1 as LNHDA and CDR2 as SQIVND (reference sequence). For the CDR3, the DNA is TGTGCCAGTAGTATGGGACAGGGAAGGACCTCCTATAATTCACCCCTCCACTTT. Its translation is CASSMGQGRTSYNSPLHF.

The chain joins TRBV5-4 to TRBJ1-6; 8 nucleotides line up with TRBD1. The CDR3 is 16 amino acids. Germline V gives CDR1 SGHNT, CDR2 YYREEE (reference sequence). Unmatched junction bases numbered 9, after V lost 4 bases and J lost 6 bases. The DNA for the CDR3 is TGTGCCAGCAGCCCAGGACAGGGACTTCGTAATTCACCCCTCCACTTT. Its protein is CASSPGQGLRNSPLHF.

The V and J genes are TRBV12-5 and TRBJ2-5, with a weak D call TRBD2 (6 bases). The CDR3 loop spans 14 amino acids. V was clipped by 5 bases and J by 0 bases, with 10 bases between them. CDR1 and CDR2 (germline): LGHNT, FRNRAP. In nucleotides, the CDR3 is TGTGCTAGTGGTAGCGGGCAGAACCAAGAGACCCAGTACTTC. It yields the protein CASGSGQNQETQYF.

The chain joins TRBV18 to TRBJ1-2, with 9 bases fitting TRBD1. In germline, CDR1 is KGHSH, CDR2 LQKENI. The CDR3 totals 17 residues. V shed 4 bases and J 8 bases; nucleotides not matched to a gene: 17. In DNA, the CDR3 is TGTGCCAGCTCACGAGCGATAACGGTACAGGGGGCGTTCGGCTACACCTTC. Amino acid sequence: CASSRAITVQGAFGYTF.

This chain links TRBV10-3 with TRBJ2-7; a weak D match, TRBD2 (5 bases). Germline V gene sequence: CDR1 ENHRY, CDR2 SYGVKD. V was shortened by 4 bases and J by 5 bases, with 15 bases between the two germline ends. This CDR3 comprises 14 residues. This chain's CDR3 is CAISGNGITHEQYF. Written as DNA, the CDR3 is TGTGCCATCAGTGGAAACGGGATTACCCACGAGCAGTACTTC.

A few counts support this clone. The chain has TRBV7-8 and TRBJ1-2; D is possibly TRBD1 (6 bases). This CDR3 comprises 13 residues. CDR1 is SGHVS, CDR2 FQNEAQ, per germline. V shed 5 bases and J shed 5 bases, with 12 bases lying between them. The CDR3 protein is CASSRDRRYGYTF. The CDR3 DNA reads TGTGCCAGCAGCCGAGACAGGCGGTATGGCTACACCTTC.

Here the CDR3 DNA reads TGTGCCAGCAGCATAGTAGCGGTATCCACCGGGGAGCTGTTTTTT. Its protein is CASSIVAVSTGELFF. V usage is TRBV6-5 and J usage is TRBJ2-2; D perhaps matches TRBD2 (6 bases). This CDR3 is 15 amino acids long. In germline, CDR1 is MNHEY, CDR2 SVGAGI. Trimming stripped 6 bases from V and 4 bases from J, with 15 bases between.

V gene TRBV7-6 combines with J gene TRBJ2-7; 8 bases match TRBD2. Germline-derived CDR1 and CDR2 are SGHVS and FNYEAQ. Germline trimming cut 8 bases from V and 3 bases from J; bases unmatched to any gene: 9. This CDR3 has 14 residues. In DNA, the CDR3 is TGTGCCAGCGCTACCGGGACTAGTTTCTACGAGCAGTACTTC. This codes for CASATGTSFYEQYF.

The chain recombines TRBV5-1 with TRBJ1-5; TRBD1 is a possible D gene (5 bases). The CDR3 sequence is 17 residues long. Germline V gene sequence: CDR1 SGHRS, CDR2 YFSETQ. For the CDR3, the DNA is TGCGAATTCTTTCCCCCTGACAGATCTGTAAGCAATCAGCCCCAGCATTTT. Amino acids: CEFFPPDRSVSNQPQHF.

The CDR3 sequence: CASSQRDPSYEQYF. CDR3 nucleotides: TGCGCCAGCAGCCAGCGGGATCCCTCCTACGAGCAGTACTTC. The chain combines TRBV4-1 with TRBJ2-7; the D gene is possibly TRBD2 (6 bases). V shed 3 bases and J shed 0 bases, with 9 bases lying between them. Germline V gene lookup returns CDR1 MGHRA and CDR2 YSYEKL. The CDR3 sequence is 14 residues long.

CDR3: CASSEVTGVRNYYGYTF. CDR3 DNA: TGTGCCAGCAGTGAAGTAACCGGAGTCAGAAACTACTATGGCTACACCTTC. The gene calls are TRBV6-1 and TRBJ1-2; D is ambiguous. V was pared by 1 base and J by 3 bases, with 18 bases between. Looked up from germline, CDR1 is MNHNS and CDR2 is SASEGT. The CDR3 consists of 17 residues.

The chain has TRBV5-6 and TRBJ2-7, with a possible D match to TRBD2 (6 bases). Germline V CDR1 and CDR2: SGHDT, YYEEEE. V dropped 4 bases and J dropped 2 bases, with 16 bases sitting between them. The CDR3 spans 15 residues. The CDR3 is CASSPSWRVTYEQYF. In DNA, the CDR3 is TGTGCCAGCAGCCCCTCGTGGAGGGTCACCTACGAGCAGTACTTC.

The chain carries TRBV13 and TRBJ1-1, with a tentative D call TRBD1 (6 bases). CDR1 is PRHDT and CDR2 is FYEKMQ in the germline V gene (reference sequence). This CDR3 comprises 15 residues. The germline V and J ends were trimmed by 5 bases and 3 bases, with 16 bases remaining between them. CDR3 DNA sequence: TGTGCCAGCAGCCGCCCACAGGGTGGGGACACTGAAGCTTTCTTT. Translation: CASSRPQGGDTEAFF.

V is TRBV4-2 and J is TRBJ2-1; 7 bases map to TRBD2. The CDR3 is 15 residues long. The germline V gene has CDR1 LGHNA and CDR2 YNFKEQ. J gave up 8 bases and V 0 bases, and 7 bases lay outside the gene matches. CDR3 loop: CASSQEEAGRDEQFF. The CDR3 nucleotides read TGTGCCAGCAGCCAAGAGGAGGCTGGGAGGGATGAGCAGTTCTTC.

This clone occurred once. This chain connects TRBV21-1 to TRBJ2-5; TRBD2, the table's D call, was not compared with the DNA. TRBV21-1 is given as a pseudogene. This CDR3 is built from 18 residues. The CDR3 DNA reads as TGTGCCAGCAGCACAAGGACTAGCGGGGCCGTTTACCAAGAGACCCAGTACTTC. This translates into CASSTRTSGAVYQETQYF.

The chain has TRBV2 and TRBJ1-4, with TRBD1 matching over 8 bases. After removal of 2 bases from V and 4 bases from J, the junction contained 3 bases not matched to a gene. This CDR3 contains 15 residues. Per the germline V gene, CDR1 is SNHLY and CDR2 is FYNNEI. The CDR3 spells CASSEQGAFNEKLFF. CDR3 sequence (DNA): TGTGCCAGCAGTGAACAGGGGGCTTTTAATGAAAAACTGTTTTTT.

The rearrangement links TRBV14 to TRBJ2-7; D not resolved. V dropped 2 bases and J dropped 3 bases, with 8 bases sitting between them. Germline V CDR1 and CDR2: SGHDN, FVKESK. The CDR3 consists of 13 residues. CDR3 bases: TGTGCCAGCAGCCAAATGATAGACTACGAGCAGTACTTC. It translates to CASSQMIDYEQYF. Variable domain in full (rest from reference TRBV14 and TRBJ2-7): EAGVTQFPSHSVIEKGQTVTLRCDPISGHDNLYWYRRVMGKEIKFLLHFVKESKQDESGMPNNRFLAERTGGTYSTLKVQPAELEDSGVYFCASSQMIDYEQYFGPGTRLTVT.

This chain joins TRBV7-9 and TRBJ2-1, with D perhaps TRBD2 (7 bases). CDR1 and CDR2 from the germline V gene are SEHNR and FQNEAQ (reference sequence). Trimming pared 3 bases from V and 5 bases from J, leaving 14 bases between. This CDR3 comprises 15 residues. CDR3 sequence reads: CASSFTGGLNNEQFF. Here the CDR3 DNA reads TGTGCCAGCAGCTTTACGGGGGGCCTAAACAATGAGCAGTTCTTC.

This chain uses TRBV27 with TRBJ2-7; 9 positions match TRBD2. The CDR3 runs to 15 residues. V dropped 3 bases and J dropped 6; count of bases not matched to a gene: 9. Germline values: CDR1 MNHEY, CDR2 SMNVEV (reference sequence). Here the CDR3 reads CASSFSAGGPSEQYF. In DNA form, the CDR3 reads TGTGCCAGCAGTTTTTCCGCGGGAGGGCCCAGCGAGCAGTACTTC.

V usage is TRBV2 and J usage is TRBJ2-7, with TRBD2 matching 11 bases. The J segment lost 2 bases and the V segment lost 7 bases, leaving 19 bases of the junction unmatched. Per germline, CDR1 SNHLY and CDR2 FYNNEI. CDR3 length: 19 residues. CDR3 loop: CASTVNRVPGLAEAYEQYF. The CDR3 DNA reads TGTGCCAGCACTGTGAACCGGGTCCCGGGACTAGCGGAGGCCTACGAGCAGTACTTC.

This clone was detected only a few times. The gene calls are TRBV2 and TRBJ1-6, with 7 nucleotides matching TRBD1. The germline CDR1 and CDR2 sequences are SNHLY and FYNNEI. This CDR3 contains 15 residues. V dropped 6 bases and J dropped 7; count of bases not matched to a gene: 9. CDR3 nucleotides: TGTGCCAGCAGCCCCGACAGGGTCCAAAATTCACCCCTCCACTTT. Translated: CASSPDRVQNSPLHF.

The gene calls are TRBV15 and TRBJ2-3; no firm D call. CDR3 size: 13 residues. Trimming shortened V by 4 bases and J by 0 bases, and 5 bases separated the two germline ends. Germline CDR1 and CDR2: LNHNV and YYDKDF (reference sequence). CDR3 coding DNA: TGTGCCACCAGCACGACTAGCACAGATACGCAGTATTTT. It codes for CATSTTSTDTQYF.